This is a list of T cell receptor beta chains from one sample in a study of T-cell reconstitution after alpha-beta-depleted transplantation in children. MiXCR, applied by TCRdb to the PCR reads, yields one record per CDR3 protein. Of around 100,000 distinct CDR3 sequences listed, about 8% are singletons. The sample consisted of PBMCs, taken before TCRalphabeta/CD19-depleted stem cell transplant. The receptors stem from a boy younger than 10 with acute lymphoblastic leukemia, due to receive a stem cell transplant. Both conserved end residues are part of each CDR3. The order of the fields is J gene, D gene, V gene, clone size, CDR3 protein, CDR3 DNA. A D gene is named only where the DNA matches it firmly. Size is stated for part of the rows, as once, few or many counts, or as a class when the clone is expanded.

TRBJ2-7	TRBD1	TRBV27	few	CASSRTGSSYEQYF	TGTGCCAGCAGCAGGACAGGGAGCTCCTACGAGCAGTACTTC
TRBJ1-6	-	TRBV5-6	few	CASRRRVGGDSPLHF	TGTGCCAGCAGACGCAGGGTGGGCGGTGATTCACCCCTCCACTTT
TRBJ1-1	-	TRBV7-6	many	CASSLLSGTGNTEAFF	TGTGCCAGCAGCCTCCTATCCGGGACGGGGAACACTGAAGCTTTCTTT
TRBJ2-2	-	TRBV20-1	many	CSARDPTRELFF	TGCAGTGCTAGAGATCCCACTCGGGAGCTGTTTTTT
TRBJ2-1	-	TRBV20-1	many	CSALELDEYNEQFF	TGCAGTGCTCTAGAGCTAGACGAGTACAATGAGCAGTTCTTC
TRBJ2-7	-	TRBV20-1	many	CSARVEGNYYEQYF	TGCAGTGCTAGAGTGGAAGGGAACTACTACGAGCAGTACTTC
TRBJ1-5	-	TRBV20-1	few	CSAARQPYSNQPQHF	TGCAGTGCTGCCAGACAGCCCTATAGCAATCAGCCCCAGCATTTT
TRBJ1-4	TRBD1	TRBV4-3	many	CASSQDTGVNEKLFF	TGCGCCAGCAGCCAAGATACAGGGGTTAATGAAAAACTGTTTTTT
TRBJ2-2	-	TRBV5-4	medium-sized	CASSSQGNTGELFF	TGTGCCAGCAGTTCCCAGGGTAACACCGGGGAGCTGTTTTTT
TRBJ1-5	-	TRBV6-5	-	CASSSTSDGSNQPQHF	TGTGCCAGCAGTTCAACTAGTGACGGTAGCAATCAGCCCCAGCATTTT
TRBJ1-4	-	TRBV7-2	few	CASSLGRVGGEKLFF	TGTGCCAGCAGCTTAGGCAGGGTGGGTGGTGAAAAACTGTTTTTT
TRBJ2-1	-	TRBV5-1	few	CASSLGGRDNEQFF	TGCGCCAGCAGCTTAGGGGGGCGCGACAATGAGCAGTTCTTC
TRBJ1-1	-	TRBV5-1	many	CASSLGGRNTEAFF	TGTGCCAGCAGTTTAGGGGGGCGGAATACTGAAGCTTTCTTT
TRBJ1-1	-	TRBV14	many	CASSYTTLNTEAFF	TGTGCCAGCAGCTATACCACACTGAACACTGAAGCTTTCTTT
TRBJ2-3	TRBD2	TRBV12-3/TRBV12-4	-	CASSFLGGGVADTQYF	TGTGCCAGCAGTTTCCTGGGGGGGGGGGTCGCAGATACGCAGTATTTT
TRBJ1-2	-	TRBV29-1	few	CSAEGTGGIGYTF	TGCAGCGCTGAAGGAACAGGTGGTATAGGCTACACCTTC
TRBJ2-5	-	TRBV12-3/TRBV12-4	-	CASSSDREGTQYF	TGTGCCAGCAGTTCCGACAGGGAGGGGACCCAGTACTTC
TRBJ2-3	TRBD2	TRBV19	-	CASASGGSTDTQYF	TGTGCCAGTGCAAGCGGGGGGAGCACAGATACGCAGTATTTT
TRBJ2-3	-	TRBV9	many	CASSVVTSTDTQYF	TGTGCCAGCAGCGTAGTAACTAGCACAGATACGCAGTATTTT
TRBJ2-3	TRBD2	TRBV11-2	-	CASSLKGAGGFSSTDTQYF	TGTGCCAGCAGCCTAAAAGGGGCGGGGGGGTTTTCTAGCACAGATACGCAGTATTTT
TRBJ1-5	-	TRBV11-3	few	CASSLDGNQPQHF	TGTGCCAGCAGCTTAGACGGAAATCAGCCCCAGCATTTT
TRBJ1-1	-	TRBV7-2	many	CASSLGGANTEAFF	TGTGCCAGCAGCTTAGGGGGAGCGAACACTGAAGCTTTCTTT
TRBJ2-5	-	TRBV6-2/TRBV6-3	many	CASRDLQETQYF	TGTGCCAGCCGGGACCTCCAAGAGACCCAGTACTTC
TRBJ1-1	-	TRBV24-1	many	CATQSVGAAETEAFF	TGTGCCACCCAGAGTGTAGGGGCGGCAGAGACTGAAGCTTTCTTT
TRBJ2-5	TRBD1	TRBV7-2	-	CASSLRGTDREETQYF	TGTGCCAGCAGCTTAAGAGGGACAGATAGGGAAGAGACCCAGTACTTC
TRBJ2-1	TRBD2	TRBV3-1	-	CASSQVTSGGYNEQFF	TGTGCCAGCAGCCAAGTCACTAGCGGGGGTTACAATGAGCAGTTCTTC
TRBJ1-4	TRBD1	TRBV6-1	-	CASSTGTGIEKLFF	TGTGCCAGCAGCACTGGGACAGGGATTGAAAAACTGTTTTTT
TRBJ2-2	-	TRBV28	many	CASLPRATGELFF	TGTGCCAGCTTACCAAGGGCAACCGGGGAGCTGTTTTTT
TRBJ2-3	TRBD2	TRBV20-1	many	CSASLTSGGFTDTQYF	TGCAGTGCTAGCTTGACTAGCGGGGGTTTCACAGATACGCAGTATTTT
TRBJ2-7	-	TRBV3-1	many	CASSQDTGPYEQYF	TGTGCCAGCAGCCAAGACACCGGACCCTACGAGCAGTACTTC
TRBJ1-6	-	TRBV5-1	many	CASSPQPGGSNSPLHF	TGCGCCAGCAGCCCCCAGCCCGGGGGGTCTAATTCACCCCTCCACTTT
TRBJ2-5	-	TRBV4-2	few	CASSQERGAQYF	TGTGCCAGCAGCCAAGAGAGAGGAGCCCAGTACTTC
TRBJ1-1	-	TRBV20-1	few	CSARDNTEAFF	TGCAGTGCTAGGGACAACACTGAAGCTTTCTTT
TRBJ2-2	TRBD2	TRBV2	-	CASSFRLAGGLGGELFF	TGTGCCAGCAGTTTCCGACTAGCGGGGGGGCTGGGCGGGGAGCTGTTTTTT
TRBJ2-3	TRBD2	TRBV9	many	CASSVRAGGSPTDTQYF	TGTGCCAGCAGCGTAAGGGCGGGGGGGTCCCCCACAGATACGCAGTATTTT
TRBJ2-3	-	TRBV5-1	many	CASSPALRLTDTQYF	TGCGCCAGCAGTCCGGCACTAAGGCTCACAGATACGCAGTATTTT
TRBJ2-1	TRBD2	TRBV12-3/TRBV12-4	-	CAFCFGAGVTTKSYNEQFF	TGTGCCTTCTGTTTCGGAGCGGGGGTTACGACCAAATCCTACAATGAGCAGTTCTTC
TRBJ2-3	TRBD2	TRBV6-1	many	CASSVAGGLRWDTQYF	TGTGCCAGCAGTGTAGCGGGGGGCCTGCGCTGGGATACGCAGTATTTT
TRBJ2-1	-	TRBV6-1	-	CASSEEAGLALYNEQFF	TGTGCCAGCAGTGAAGAAGCCGGGCTAGCCCTATACAATGAGCAGTTCTTC
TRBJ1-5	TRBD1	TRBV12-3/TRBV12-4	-	CASSFGYRGHSNQPQHF	TGTGCCAGCAGTTTCGGATACAGGGGGCATAGCAATCAGCCCCAGCATTTT
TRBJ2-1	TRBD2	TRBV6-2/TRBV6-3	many	CASSYEGGGSYNEQFF	TGTGCCAGCAGTTACGAAGGCGGGGGGTCCTACAATGAGCAGTTCTTC